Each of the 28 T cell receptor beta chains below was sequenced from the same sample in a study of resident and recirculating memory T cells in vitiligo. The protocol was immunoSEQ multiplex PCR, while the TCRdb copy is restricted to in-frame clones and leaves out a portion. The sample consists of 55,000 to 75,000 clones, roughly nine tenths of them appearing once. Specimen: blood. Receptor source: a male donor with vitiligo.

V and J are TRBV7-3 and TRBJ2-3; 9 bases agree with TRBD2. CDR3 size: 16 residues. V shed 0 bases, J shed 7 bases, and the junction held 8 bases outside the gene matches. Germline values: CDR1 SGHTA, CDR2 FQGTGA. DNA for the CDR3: TGTGCCAGCAGCTTAACCCCAGCGGGGGGCCTTTATACGCAGTATTTT. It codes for CASSLTPAGGLYTQYF.

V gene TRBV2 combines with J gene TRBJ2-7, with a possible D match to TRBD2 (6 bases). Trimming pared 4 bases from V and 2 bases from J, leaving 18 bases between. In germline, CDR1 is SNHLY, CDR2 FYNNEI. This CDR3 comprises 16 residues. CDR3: CASSAPLRGDPYEQYF. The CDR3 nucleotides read TGTGCCAGCAGTGCACCCTTGCGGGGAGATCCCTACGAGCAGTACTTC.

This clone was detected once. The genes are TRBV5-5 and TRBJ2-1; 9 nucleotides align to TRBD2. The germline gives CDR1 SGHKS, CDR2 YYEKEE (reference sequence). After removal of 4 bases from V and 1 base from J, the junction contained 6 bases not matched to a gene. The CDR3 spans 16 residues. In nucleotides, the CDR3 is TGTGCCAGCAGCGGGTATAGCGGGGGATCCTACAATGAGCAGTTCTTC. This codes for CASSGYSGGSYNEQFF.

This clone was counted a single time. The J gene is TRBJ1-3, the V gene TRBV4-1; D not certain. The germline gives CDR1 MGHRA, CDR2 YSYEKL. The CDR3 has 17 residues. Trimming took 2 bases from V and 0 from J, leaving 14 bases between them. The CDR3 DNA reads TGCGCCAGCAGCCAACTTCCGGGTCCAATCTCTGGAAACACCATATATTTT. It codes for CASSQLPGPISGNTIYF.

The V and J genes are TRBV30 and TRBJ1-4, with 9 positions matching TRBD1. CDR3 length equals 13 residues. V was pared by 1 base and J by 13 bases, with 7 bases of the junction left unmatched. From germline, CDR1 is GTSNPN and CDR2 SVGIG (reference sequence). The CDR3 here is CAWSGTGDEVLFF. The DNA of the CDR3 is TGTGCCTGGAGTGGGACAGGGGATGAGGTACTGTTTTTT.

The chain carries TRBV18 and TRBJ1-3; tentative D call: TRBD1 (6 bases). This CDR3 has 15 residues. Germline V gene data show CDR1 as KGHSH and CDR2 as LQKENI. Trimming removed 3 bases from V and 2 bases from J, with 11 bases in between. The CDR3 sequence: CASSPETGAGNTIYF. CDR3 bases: TGTGCCAGCTCACCCGAGACAGGCGCTGGAAACACCATATATTTT.

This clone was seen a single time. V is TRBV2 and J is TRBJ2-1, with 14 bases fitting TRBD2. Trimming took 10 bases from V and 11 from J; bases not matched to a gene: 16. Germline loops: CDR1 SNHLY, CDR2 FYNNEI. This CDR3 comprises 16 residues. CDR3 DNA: TGTGCCACCCCTTATGAATGGGGACTAGCGGGGGCTCAGCAGTTCTTC. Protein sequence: CATPYEWGLAGAQQFF.

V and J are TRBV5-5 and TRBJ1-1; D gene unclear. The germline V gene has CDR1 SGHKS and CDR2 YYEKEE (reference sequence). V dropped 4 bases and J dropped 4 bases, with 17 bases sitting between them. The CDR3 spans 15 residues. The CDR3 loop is CASSGLGRSGTEAFF. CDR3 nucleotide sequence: TGTGCCAGCAGCGGACTAGGTCGCTCCGGCACTGAAGCTTTCTTT.

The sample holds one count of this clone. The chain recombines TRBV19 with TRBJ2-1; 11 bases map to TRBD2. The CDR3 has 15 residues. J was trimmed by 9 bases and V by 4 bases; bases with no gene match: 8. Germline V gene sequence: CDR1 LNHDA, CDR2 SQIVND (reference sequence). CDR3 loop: CASSTSGGSLGEQFF. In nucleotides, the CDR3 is TGTGCCAGTAGTACTAGCGGGGGGTCATTGGGTGAGCAGTTCTTC.

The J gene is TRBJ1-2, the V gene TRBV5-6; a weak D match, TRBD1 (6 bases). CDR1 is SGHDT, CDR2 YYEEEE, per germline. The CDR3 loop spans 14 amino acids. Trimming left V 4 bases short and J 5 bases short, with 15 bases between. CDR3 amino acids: CASSGTTGLYGYTF. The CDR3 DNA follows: TGTGCCAGCAGCGGTACGACAGGATTATATGGCTACACCTTC.

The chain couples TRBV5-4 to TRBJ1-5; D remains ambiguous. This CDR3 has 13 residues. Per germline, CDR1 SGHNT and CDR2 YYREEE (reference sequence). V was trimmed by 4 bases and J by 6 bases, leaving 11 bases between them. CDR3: CASSPGSGQPQHF. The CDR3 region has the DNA TGTGCCAGCAGCCCGGGGTCCGGTCAGCCCCAGCATTTT.

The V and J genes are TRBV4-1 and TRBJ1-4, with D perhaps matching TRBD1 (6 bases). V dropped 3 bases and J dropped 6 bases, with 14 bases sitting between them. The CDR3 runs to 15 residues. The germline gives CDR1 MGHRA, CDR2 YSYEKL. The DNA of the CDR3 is TGCGCCAGCAGCCAGGAGACCGAGGGGGATGAAAAACTGTTTTTT. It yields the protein CASSQETEGDEKLFF.

The CDR3 DNA follows: TGTGCCAGCAGTTTACAGGGGGTGGCCGCTTTCTTT. It codes for CASSLQGVAAFF. V is TRBV2 and J is TRBJ1-1; TRBD1 matches at 8 bases. With 5 bases clipped from V and 11 bases from J, the junction kept 7 bases outside the gene matches. This CDR3 is built from 12 residues. Per germline, CDR1 SNHLY and CDR2 FYNNEI.

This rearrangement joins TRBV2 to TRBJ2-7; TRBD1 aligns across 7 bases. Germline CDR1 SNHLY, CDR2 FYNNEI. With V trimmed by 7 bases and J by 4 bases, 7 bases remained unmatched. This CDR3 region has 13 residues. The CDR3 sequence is CASNRDSPYEQYF. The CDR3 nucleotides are TGTGCCAGCAACCGGGACAGCCCTTACGAGCAGTACTTC.

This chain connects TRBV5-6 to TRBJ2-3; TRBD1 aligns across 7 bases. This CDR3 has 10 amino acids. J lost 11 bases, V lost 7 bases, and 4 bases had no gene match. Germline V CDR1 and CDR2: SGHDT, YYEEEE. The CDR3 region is CASGRDRQYF. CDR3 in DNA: TGTGCCAGCGGCCGGGACAGGCAGTATTTT.

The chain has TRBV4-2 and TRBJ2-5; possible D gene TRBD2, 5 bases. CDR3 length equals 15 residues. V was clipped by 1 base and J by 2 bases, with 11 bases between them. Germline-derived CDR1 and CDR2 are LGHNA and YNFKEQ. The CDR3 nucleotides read TGTGCCAGCAGCCAAGCCCGGGGTCAACAAGAGACCCAGTACTTC. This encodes CASSQARGQQETQYF.

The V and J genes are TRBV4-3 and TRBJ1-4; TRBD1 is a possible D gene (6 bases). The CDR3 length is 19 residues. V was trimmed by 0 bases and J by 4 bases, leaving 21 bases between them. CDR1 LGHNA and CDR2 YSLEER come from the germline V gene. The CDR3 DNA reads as TGCGCCAGCAGCCAAGATCCCCCCCGGCAGGGGAGGGATAATGAAAAACTGTTTTTT. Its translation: CASSQDPPRQGRDNEKLFF.

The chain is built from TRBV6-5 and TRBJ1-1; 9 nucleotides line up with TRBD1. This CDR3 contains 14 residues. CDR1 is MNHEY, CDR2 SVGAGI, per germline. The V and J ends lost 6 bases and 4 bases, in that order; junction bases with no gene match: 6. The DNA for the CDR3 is TGTGCCAGCAGCCCGACAGGGGGGGGCACTGAAGCTTTCTTT. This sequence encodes CASSPTGGGTEAFF.

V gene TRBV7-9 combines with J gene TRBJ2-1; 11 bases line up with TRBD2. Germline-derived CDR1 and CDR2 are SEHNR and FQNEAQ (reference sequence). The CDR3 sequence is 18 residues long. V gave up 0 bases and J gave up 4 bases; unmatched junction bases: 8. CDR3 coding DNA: TGTGCCAGCAGCTTAGCGGGGCTAGCGGGGGGACTTTACAATGAGCAGTTCTTC. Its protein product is CASSLAGLAGGLYNEQFF.

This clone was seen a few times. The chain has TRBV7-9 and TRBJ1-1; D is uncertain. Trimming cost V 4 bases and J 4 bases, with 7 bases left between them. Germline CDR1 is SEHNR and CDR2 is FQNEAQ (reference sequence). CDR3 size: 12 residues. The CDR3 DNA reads TGTGCCAGCAGCTATTCGGGCACTGAAGCTTTCTTT. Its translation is CASSYSGTEAFF.

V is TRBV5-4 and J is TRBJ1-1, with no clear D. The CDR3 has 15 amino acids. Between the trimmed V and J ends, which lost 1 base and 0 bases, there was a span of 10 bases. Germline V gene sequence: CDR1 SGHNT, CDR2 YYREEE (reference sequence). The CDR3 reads CASSLRSTLNTEAFF. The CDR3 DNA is TGTGCCAGCAGCTTGCGGTCCACCTTGAACACTGAAGCTTTCTTT.

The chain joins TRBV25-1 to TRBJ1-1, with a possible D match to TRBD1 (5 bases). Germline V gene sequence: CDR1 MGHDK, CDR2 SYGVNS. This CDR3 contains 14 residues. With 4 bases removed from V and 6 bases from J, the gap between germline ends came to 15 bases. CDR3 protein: CASSVGGMVPEAFF. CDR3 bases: TGTGCCAGCAGTGTGGGGGGGATGGTTCCTGAAGCTTTCTTT.

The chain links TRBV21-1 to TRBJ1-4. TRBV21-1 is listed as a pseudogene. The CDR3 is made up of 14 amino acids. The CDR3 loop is CASSLLWGDEKLFF. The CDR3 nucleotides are TGTGCCAGCAGCCTTCTGTGGGGGGACGAAAAACTGTTTTTT.

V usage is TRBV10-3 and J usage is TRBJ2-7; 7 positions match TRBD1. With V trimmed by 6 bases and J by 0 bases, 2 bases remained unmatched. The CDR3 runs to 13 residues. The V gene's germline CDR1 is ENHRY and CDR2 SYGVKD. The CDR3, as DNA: TGTGCCATCAGGGGACAGTTCTCCTACGAGCAGTACTTC. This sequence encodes CAIRGQFSYEQYF.

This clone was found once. The CDR3 nucleotides read TGTGCCAGCAGCCATCTCACAGGGGACATATACGAGCAGTACTTC. Its translation is CASSHLTGDIYEQYF. V gene TRBV11-2 combines with J gene TRBJ2-7, with 7 bases lining up with TRBD1. The CDR3 sequence is 15 residues long. Germline assignment: CDR1 SGHAT and CDR2 FQNNGV. V lost 5 bases to trimming and J lost 4 bases; unmatched junction nucleotides: 11.

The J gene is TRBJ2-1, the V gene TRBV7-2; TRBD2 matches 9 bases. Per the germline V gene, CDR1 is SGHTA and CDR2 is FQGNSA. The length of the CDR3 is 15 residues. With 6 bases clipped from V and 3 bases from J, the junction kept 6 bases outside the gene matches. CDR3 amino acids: CASSFSGGLYNEQFF. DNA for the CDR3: TGTGCCAGCAGTTTTAGCGGGGGCCTCTACAATGAGCAGTTCTTC.

CDR3 sequence: CASIGRGGPQPQHF. CDR3 bases: TGTGCCAGCATTGGACGCGGGGGCCCGCAGCCCCAGCATTTT. This chain connects TRBV6-1 to TRBJ1-5; D is perhaps TRBD1 (6 bases). V lost 7 bases to trimming and J lost 7 bases, with 17 bases between them. CDR1 MNHNS and CDR2 SASEGT come from the germline V gene. The CDR3 runs 14 residues.

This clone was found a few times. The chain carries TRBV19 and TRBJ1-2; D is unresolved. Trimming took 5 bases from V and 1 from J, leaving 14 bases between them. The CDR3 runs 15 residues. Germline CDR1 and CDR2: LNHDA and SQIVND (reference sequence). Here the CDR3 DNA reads TGTGCCAGTAGTCGGCCCAGGTCTGATAACTATGGCTACACCTTC. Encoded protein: CASSRPRSDNYGYTF.